This passage covers 14 T cell receptor beta chains from one sample sequenced in a study of OX40 agonist ivuxolimab in advanced cancers. TCRdb keeps only in-frame clones here, not all; method: immunoSEQ multiplex PCR. The sample records approximately 82,000 clones, over 65% being singletons. The sample was CD4+ or CD8+ T cells sorted from blood, taken in a trial of the OX40 agonist ivuxolimab. The receptors were gathered from an adult with an advanced solid tumor such as melanoma, head and neck, liver or kidney cancer.

The DNA for the CDR3 is TGTGCCAGTCAAAGGAGTAACAATGAAAAACTGTTTTTT. Protein: CASQRSNNEKLFF. V gene TRBV18 combines with J gene TRBJ1-4; no definite D call. Germline V gene sequence: CDR1 KGHSH, CDR2 LQKENI. The CDR3 is made up of 13 amino acids. V lost 9 bases, J lost 5 bases, and 13 bases lay in between.

This clone was picked up one time. The chain uses TRBV6-5 and TRBJ2-7, with 8 bases aligning to TRBD1. The germline CDR1 and CDR2 sequences are MNHEY and SVGAGI. Trimming at V came to 3 bases and at J to 6 bases, leaving 10 bases not matched to a gene. The CDR3 totals 15 residues. Here the CDR3 reads CASSYNPGQEAEQYF. The CDR3 nucleotides read TGTGCCAGCAGTTATAACCCGGGACAGGAGGCCGAGCAGTACTTC.

The chain is built from TRBV6-4 and TRBJ2-1, with D uncertain. CDR1 and CDR2 (germline): MRHNA, SNTAGT. V was trimmed by 0 bases and J by 5 bases, leaving 11 bases between them. The CDR3 contains 15 residues. CDR3: CASSDSSRNHNEQFF. The CDR3 DNA sequence: TGTGCCAGCAGTGACTCGAGCAGGAACCACAATGAGCAGTTCTTC.

This chain uses TRBV11-1 with TRBJ2-1; D might be TRBD2 (5 bases). Germline values: CDR1 SGHAT, CDR2 FQDESV (reference sequence). The V end lost 6 bases, the J end lost 4 bases, and 13 bases lay between the germline ends. The CDR3 is 14 residues long. CDR3 region: CASSTRVRYNEQFF. In DNA form, the CDR3 reads TGTGCCAGCAGTACGAGGGTTCGGTACAATGAGCAGTTCTTC.

The J gene is TRBJ2-2, the V gene TRBV18; 8 bases align to TRBD2. Looked up from germline, CDR1 is KGHSH and CDR2 is LQKENI. V lost 1 base, J lost 6 bases, and 4 bases stayed unmatched. CDR3 length equals 15 residues. This CDR3 is CASSPLLAGSGELFF. CDR3 sequence (DNA): TGTGCCAGCTCACCACTGTTAGCGGGGTCCGGGGAGCTGTTTTTT.

CDR3 region: CASRATGGNEQYF. The CDR3 nucleotides read TGTGCCAGCAGGGCCACAGGGGGTAACGAGCAGTACTTC. V and J are TRBV2 and TRBJ2-7; 8 bases agree with TRBD1. From germline, CDR1 is SNHLY and CDR2 FYNNEI. V dropped 6 bases and J dropped 5; count of bases not matched to a gene: 6. This CDR3 spans 13 amino acids.

V and J are TRBV5-6 and TRBJ2-7; either TRBD1 or TRBD2 may fit D (6 bases each). CDR1 is SGHDT and CDR2 is YYEEEE in the germline V gene. The CDR3 sequence is 15 residues long. The V and J ends lost 2 bases and 3 bases respectively, with 15 bases between them. CDR3 nucleotide sequence: TGTGCCAGCAGCTTTTTCCGGGGGCGCAACTACGAGCAGTACTTC. Translation: CASSFFRGRNYEQYF.

The chain links TRBV18 to TRBJ1-5; D possibly corresponds to TRBD1 (5 bases). V was cut by 4 bases and J by 2 bases, with 15 bases left in between. Germline loops: CDR1 KGHSH, CDR2 LQKENI. The CDR3 contains 16 residues. In DNA, the CDR3 is TGTGCCAGCTCACAGCAATCAAGGGGCGGCAATCAGCCCCAGCATTTT. This gives the protein CASSQQSRGGNQPQHF.

The chain couples TRBV30 to TRBJ2-3, with TRBD2 as a possible D gene (7 bases). Germline V CDR1 and CDR2: GTSNPN, SVGIG (reference sequence). V shed 4 bases and J shed 1 base, with 18 bases lying between them. The CDR3 consists of 16 residues. CDR3 in amino acids: CAWTPRGGGRTDTQYF. In DNA form, the CDR3 reads TGTGCCTGGACCCCCCGGGGAGGGGGGCGCACAGATACGCAGTATTTT.

In its sample, this clone was seen once. This chain joins TRBV29-1 and TRBJ1-3; D might be TRBD1 (6 bases). Trimming cost V 0 bases and J 5 bases, with 11 bases left between them. The V gene's germline CDR1 is SQVTM and CDR2 ANQGSEA. The CDR3 extends over 14 amino acids. The CDR3 DNA follows: TGCAGCGTTGAAGAGGGGGCAGGGAGAAACACCATATATTTT. As protein: CSVEEGAGRNTIYF.

This clone was observed a single time. The chain carries TRBV6-5 and TRBJ1-2; weak D call: TRBD1 (6 bases). This CDR3 region has 13 residues. The germline V gene encodes CDR1 MNHEY and CDR2 SVGAGI. V lost 6 bases, J lost 7 bases, and 15 bases lay in between. The CDR3 reads CASRDSGAAGYTF. The CDR3 DNA sequence: TGTGCCAGCAGGGACTCGGGGGCGGCTGGCTACACCTTC.

The chain employs TRBV19 and TRBJ1-5, with TRBD1 identical over 9 bases. This CDR3 is built from 16 residues. J was trimmed by 0 bases and V by 7 bases; bases with no gene match: 7. Germline CDR1 reads LNHDA; CDR2 reads SQIVND (reference sequence). CDR3 in amino acids: CASISTGGNSNQPQHF. Here the CDR3 DNA reads TGTGCCAGTATTTCGACAGGGGGAAATAGCAATCAGCCCCAGCATTTT.

V gene TRBV7-9 combines with J gene TRBJ2-5, with D possibly matching TRBD2 (6 bases). The CDR3 has 13 amino acids. The V end was cut by 1 base, the J end by 4 bases, with 7 bases between. Looked up from germline, CDR1 is SEHNR and CDR2 is FQNEAQ (reference sequence). The chain's CDR3 is CASSLVGGETQYF. CDR3 in DNA: TGTGCCAGCAGCTTAGTGGGAGGAGAGACCCAGTACTTC.

The rearrangement links TRBV4-2 to TRBJ1-2, with D perhaps TRBD1 (5 bases). Trimming left V 0 bases short and J 4 bases short, with 12 bases between. Germline V CDR1 and CDR2: LGHNA, YNFKEQ. This CDR3 comprises 15 residues. CDR3: CASSQDLGTLYGYTF. The CDR3 DNA follows: TGTGCCAGCAGCCAAGATCTCGGGACCCTCTATGGCTACACCTTC.